This is a list of T cell receptor beta chains from one sample in a study of cytomegalovirus exposure and HLA in healthy donors. Assay: immunoSEQ multiplex PCR; the TCRdb copy retains only in-frame clones and omits some. The table records hundreds of thousands of clones, roughly 70% of them present only once. The sample was PBMCs. The receptor set was obtained from a middle-aged man in good health and CMV-seropositive. Each CDR3 is given with its conserved first and last residue. The D gene is left open where the match is weak. Clone size is given for some rows only: seen once, a few or many times, or a class if the clone is expanded.

length: 11; J: TRBJ1-1; V: TRBV29-1; size: once; D: NA; CDR3: CSARSGPEAFF; DNA: TGCAGCGCCCGTAGTGGGCCTGAAGCTTTCTTT
length: 13; J: TRBJ2-5; V: TRBV9; size: few; D: NA; CDR3: CASSGIYRETQYF; DNA: TGTGCCAGCAGCGGCATATACAGAGAGACCCAGTACTTC
length: 13; J: TRBJ1-1; V: TRBV7-3; size: NA; D: NA; CDR3: CASSLKTPLEAFF; DNA: TGTGCCAGCAGCTTAAAAACTCCCCTTGAAGCTTTCTTT
length: 16; J: TRBJ2-5; V: TRBV5-6; size: NA; D: TRBD2; CDR3: CASSYVPGRGQETQYF; DNA: TGTGCCAGCAGCTATGTCCCGGGGAGGGGTCAAGAGACCCAGTACTTC
length: 16; J: TRBJ2-7; V: TRBV12-5; size: NA; D: TRBD2; CDR3: CASGLAPGRGSDEQYF; DNA: TGTGCTAGTGGTTTGGCACCAGGGAGGGGTAGCGACGAGCAGTACTTC
length: 14; J: TRBJ1-5; V: TRBV11-2; size: NA; D: TRBD1; CDR3: CASSLVDRAQPQHF; DNA: TGTGCCAGCAGCTTAGTGGACAGGGCCCAGCCCCAGCATTTT
length: 18; J: TRBJ1-3; V: TRBV19; size: NA; D: NA; CDR3: CASSIGPLGQGGGNTIYF; DNA: TGTGCCAGTAGTATCGGCCCGCTTGGGCAGGGCGGTGGAAACACCATATATTTT
length: 15; J: TRBJ1-2; V: TRBV7-2; size: NA; D: TRBD1; CDR3: CASSLPQGPNYGYTF; DNA: TGTGCCAGCAGCTTACCACAGGGGCCTAACTATGGCTACACCTTC
length: 15; J: TRBJ1-6; V: TRBV18; size: NA; D: TRBD1; CDR3: CASSPRDRDNSPLHF; DNA: TGTGCCAGCTCACCCCGGGACAGGGATAATTCACCCCTCCACTTT
length: 14; J: TRBJ2-5; V: TRBV10-3; size: NA; D: NA; CDR3: CAISGGQGAETQYF; DNA: TGTGCCATCAGTGGCGGCCAGGGCGCGGAGACCCAGTACTTC
length: 15; J: TRBJ2-7; V: TRBV9; size: NA; D: TRBD1; CDR3: CASSSQPGTAYEQYF; DNA: TGTGCCAGCAGCTCTCAACCCGGGACAGCCTACGAGCAGTACTTC
length: 15; J: TRBJ2-3; V: TRBV4-2; size: NA; D: NA; CDR3: CASSQEGASTDTQYF; DNA: TGTGCCAGCAGCCAAGAGGGGGCCAGCACAGATACGCAGTATTTT
length: 16; J: TRBJ2-7; V: TRBV18; size: few; D: NA; CDR3: CASSPRVGEVPPEQYF; DNA: TGTGCCAGCTCACCACGGGTCGGGGAGGTCCCGCCCGAGCAGTACTTC
length: 14; J: TRBJ1-2; V: TRBV19; size: NA; D: TRBD1; CDR3: CASSMADRGHGYTF; DNA: TGTGCCAGTAGTATGGCCGACAGGGGGCATGGCTACACCTTC
length: 14; J: TRBJ2-4; V: TRBV5-4; size: NA; D: NA; CDR3: CASSLTGSQNIQYF; DNA: TGTGCCAGCAGCTTGACAGGGTCCCAAAACATTCAGTACTTC
length: 14; J: TRBJ1-5; V: TRBV5-4; size: few; D: NA; CDR3: CASSLAGGNQPQHF; DNA: TGTGCCAGCAGCTTAGCAGGGGGCAATCAGCCCCAGCATTTT
length: 13; J: TRBJ1-3; V: TRBV11-2; size: NA; D: TRBD1; CDR3: CASKQGSGNTIYF; DNA: TGTGCCAGTAAACAGGGGTCTGGAAACACCATATATTTT
length: 14; J: TRBJ2-7; V: TRBV7-2; size: NA; D: NA; CDR3: CASSLAGGPDEQYF; DNA: TGTGCCAGCAGCTTAGCCGGGGGGCCCGACGAGCAGTACTTC
length: 13; J: TRBJ2-1; V: TRBV11-2; size: NA; D: NA; CDR3: CASNHEGGGWQFF; DNA: TGTGCCAGCAACCATGAGGGGGGGGGCTGGCAGTTCTTC
length: 17; J: TRBJ2-5; V: TRBV5-1; size: NA; D: TRBD2; CDR3: CASSFSSGGAIQETQYF; DNA: TGCGCCAGCAGCTTTTCTAGCGGGGGGGCAATACAAGAGACCCAGTACTTC
length: 16; J: TRBJ2-7; V: TRBV5-1; size: NA; D: TRBD2; CDR3: CASSWGQRGASYEQYF; DNA: TGCGCCAGCAGCTGGGGCCAGCGGGGGGCCTCCTACGAGCAGTACTTC
length: 14; J: TRBJ1-2; V: TRBV19; size: few; D: NA; CDR3: CASSPRQPNYGYTF; DNA: TGTGCCAGTAGTCCCCGACAGCCTAACTATGGCTACACCTTC
length: 16; J: TRBJ1-2; V: TRBV28; size: NA; D: TRBD1; CDR3: CASTLGQDFWGTGYTF; DNA: TGTGCCAGCACATTGGGACAGGATTTTTGGGGAACTGGCTACACCTTC
length: 16; J: TRBJ1-6; V: TRBV15; size: NA; D: NA; CDR3: CATTVRERGNNSPLHF; DNA: TGTGCCACCACTGTACGGGAGAGAGGAAATAATTCACCCCTCCACTTT
length: 13; J: TRBJ1-2; V: TRBV28; size: NA; D: NA; CDR3: CASSLGGGYGYTF; DNA: TGTGCCAGCAGTTTGGGAGGGGGCTATGGCTACACCTTC
length: 14; J: TRBJ2-7; V: TRBV7-8; size: NA; D: NA; CDR3: CASSPEEGFHEQYF; DNA: TGTGCCAGCAGCCCCGAGGAGGGGTTCCACGAGCAGTACTTC
length: 15; J: TRBJ2-1; V: TRBV9; size: NA; D: TRBD1; CDR3: CASSPGTGTYNEQFF; DNA: TGTGCCAGCAGTCCCGGGACAGGGACCTACAATGAGCAGTTCTTC
length: 15; J: TRBJ1-5; V: TRBV9; size: once; D: NA; CDR3: CASSVGGGQNQPQHF; DNA: TGTGCCAGCAGCGTTGGGGGGGGCCAAAATCAGCCCCAGCATTTT
length: 17; J: TRBJ1-3; V: TRBV28; size: NA; D: NA; CDR3: CASSLRGLPVTGNTIYF; DNA: TGTGCCAGCAGTTTAAGGGGACTCCCAGTAACTGGAAACACCATATATTTT
length: 16; J: TRBJ1-2; V: TRBV28; size: NA; D: NA; CDR3: CASSFRQTALLYGYTF; DNA: TGTGCCAGCAGTTTCAGGCAGACAGCCCTCCTCTATGGCTACACCTTC
length: 15; J: TRBJ2-5; V: TRBV27; size: NA; D: TRBD2; CDR3: CASSLSGGAWETQYF; DNA: TGTGCCAGCAGTCTAAGCGGGGGGGCCTGGGAGACCCAGTACTTC
length: 16; J: TRBJ2-2; V: TRBV29-1; size: NA; D: TRBD1; CDR3: CSVVRDRGPNTGELFF; DNA: TGCAGCGTTGTCCGGGACAGGGGACCGAACACCGGGGAGCTGTTTTTT
length: 14; J: TRBJ2-7; V: TRBV18; size: NA; D: TRBD1; CDR3: CASSLGQGTYEQYF; DNA: TGTGCCAGCTCACTTGGACAGGGGACCTACGAGCAGTACTTC
length: 15; J: TRBJ2-5; V: TRBV10-3; size: NA; D: TRBD2; CDR3: CAITPSGGAQETQYF; DNA: TGTGCCATCACTCCTAGCGGGGGGGCGCAAGAGACCCAGTACTTC
length: 16; J: TRBJ2-4; V: TRBV19; size: few; D: NA; CDR3: CASSIGSTVAKNIQYF; DNA: TGTGCCAGTAGTATAGGCTCGACAGTAGCCAAAAACATTCAGTACTTC
length: 13; J: TRBJ2-2; V: TRBV13; size: once; D: NA; CDR3: CASSRPPGGELFF; DNA: TGTGCCAGCAGCCGGCCCCCAGGCGGGGAGCTGTTTTTT
length: 13; J: TRBJ2-7; V: TRBV10-1; size: few; D: TRBD1; CDR3: CASSGEGGEEQYF; DNA: TGCGCCAGCAGTGGTGAAGGGGGCGAAGAGCAGTACTTC
length: 17; J: TRBJ1-2; V: TRBV7-9; size: NA; D: TRBD1; CDR3: CASSLERGQGMGYGYTF; DNA: TGTGCCAGCAGCTTAGAAAGAGGACAGGGGATGGGGTATGGCTACACCTTC
length: 17; J: TRBJ2-1; V: TRBV7-3; size: NA; D: TRBD2; CDR3: CASSSSYGTSSTGEQFF; DNA: TGTGCCAGCAGCTCTAGCTATGGGACTAGCAGTACGGGTGAGCAGTTCTTC
length: 17; J: TRBJ2-2; V: TRBV10-3; size: NA; D: TRBD2; CDR3: CAISELLAGEAFGELFF; DNA: TGTGCCATCAGTGAGCTACTAGCGGGTGAGGCTTTCGGGGAGCTGTTTTTT
length: 15; J: TRBJ1-5; V: TRBV21-1; size: NA; D: NA; CDR3: CASRPRGVHNQPQHF; DNA: TGTGCCAGCAGACCCCGGGGAGTTCACAATCAGCCCCAGCATTTT
length: 15; J: TRBJ2-5; V: TRBV7-2; size: few; D: TRBD2; CDR3: CASSSMSGGTETQYF; DNA: TGTGCCAGCAGCTCTATGTCGGGGGGAACAGAGACCCAGTACTTC
length: 17; J: TRBJ1-4; V: TRBV19; size: NA; D: NA; CDR3: CASRYAGPRYPNEKLFF; DNA: TGTGCCAGTAGGTACGCGGGCCCTCGGTACCCTAATGAAAAACTGTTTTTT
length: 15; J: TRBJ1-3; V: TRBV6-6; size: NA; D: NA; CDR3: CASQGNMLAGNTIYF; DNA: TGTGCCAGCCAAGGAAACATGTTAGCGGGAAACACCATATATTTT
length: 18; J: TRBJ2-3; V: TRBV27; size: NA; D: TRBD2; CDR3: CASSLSSGGAVFTDTQYF; DNA: TGTGCCAGCAGTTTGTCTAGCGGGGGGGCGGTTTTCACAGATACGCAGTATTTT
length: 15; J: TRBJ2-2; V: TRBV5-6; size: NA; D: NA; CDR3: CASSSLETGPGELFF; DNA: TGTGCCAGCAGCTCCCTCGAGACAGGACCCGGGGAGCTGTTTTTT
length: 15; J: TRBJ2-7; V: TRBV12-1; size: NA; D: NA; CDR3: CASIPSNLGGYEQYF; DNA: TGTGCCAGCATCCCCTCGAATCTAGGAGGCTACGAGCAGTACTTC